This paragraph covers one T cell receptor beta chain sequence. Its antigen is undetermined. PCR was performed using 60 Vbeta and 13 Jbeta primers. The data were produced by immunoSEQ multiplex PCR, yet TCRdb's version contains in-frame clones alone and is incomplete. Of about 220,000 clones in the sample, roughly 87% were seen once. The entry originates in a study of cytomegalovirus exposure and HLA in healthy donors. Study results and limitations: Later genetic work tied a missense DCLRE1C variant to beta-chain V and J trimming. Analysis performed later showed TCR beta chains linked to HLA being more clonally expanded than equally common others. Near-uniform donor sequencing depth was presumed by presence/absence analyses. DRB1 showed the most TCR associations and HLA-C the fewest in a later analysis, as rates varied by HLA locus.

The sequence was collected from a man between 40 and 49 years old in good health and CMV-seropositive. Sequencing input: PBMCs.

CDR3 nucleotides: TGCAGCGTTCGGGGGCTAGCGGGAGGGGGCTACGAGCAGTACTTC. This gives the protein CSVRGLAGGGYEQYF. The rearrangement joins TRBV29-1 to TRBJ2-5, with TRBD2 matching 12 bases. The DNA end lines up better with TRBJ2-7; the J call may be wrong. The V gene's germline CDR1 is SQVTM and CDR2 ANQGSEA. CDR3 length: 15 residues.